The rows below give T cell receptor beta chains drawn from one sample of a study of T cell changes during pregnancy in multiple sclerosis. Generated by immunoSEQ multiplex PCR, the TCRdb table keeps only in-frame clones and is missing some. The top ten clones hold approximately 1% of a sample with 35,000 to 55,000 clones, about nine tenths of them seen once. The starting material was CD4+ T cells from peripheral blood mononuclear cells, obtained after pregnancy. The receptors were gathered from a female donor with multiple sclerosis, enrolled in a pregnancy study. Both conserved end residues are part of each CDR3. The order of the fields is clone size, D gene, J gene, V gene, CDR3 DNA, CDR3 protein. D genes are given only for firm matches. Rows may omit the clone size; those that give it use once, few, many or a size class.

>NA|NA|TRBJ1-5|TRBV5-1
TGCGCCAGCAGCTTGGACGGTTATAGCAATCAGCCCCAGCATTTT
CASSLDGYSNQPQHF
>NA|TRBD2|TRBJ2-3|TRBV7-3
TGTGCCAGCAGCTACCAGCCCGGGACTAGTGACGATACGCAGTATTTT
CASSYQPGTSDDTQYF
>NA|TRBD1|TRBJ2-7|TRBV28
TGTGCCAGCAGCTCGGGACAGTACTCCTACGAGCAGTACTTC
CASSSGQYSYEQYF
>NA|NA|TRBJ2-3|TRBV18
TGTGCCAGCTCGCCAATCGGGAGCACAGATACGCAGTATTTT
CASSPIGSTDTQYF
>NA|NA|TRBJ2-5|TRBV7-2
TGTGCCAGCAGCTCGCGACAGTGGGTCGGGACCCAGTACTTC
CASSSRQWVGTQYF
>once|NA|TRBJ1-4|TRBV28
TGTGCCAGCAGTCAGCAGGTTGTTGGGAATGAAAAACTGTTTTTT
CASSQQVVGNEKLFF
>NA|TRBD1|TRBJ1-6|TRBV5-6
TGTGCCAGCAGCTTAAAGACAGGGACGGGTTCACCCCTCCACTTT
CASSLKTGTGSPLHF
>NA|TRBD1|TRBJ2-7|TRBV2
TGTGCCAGCAGGCGTTCGGGACAGGGGGCCGAGCAGTACTTC
CASRRSGQGAEQYF
>NA|TRBD1|TRBJ1-2|TRBV5-4
TGTGCCAGCAGCCAGCCGGGACAGGGTGTAGGTTATGGCTACACCTTC
CASSQPGQGVGYGYTF
>NA|NA|TRBJ2-5|TRBV4-1
TGCGCCAGCAGCCCTAGAACCGGGATCGGAGAGACCCAGTACTTC
CASSPRTGIGETQYF
>NA|NA|TRBJ1-2|TRBV6-5
TGTGCCAGCAGCTCCCGGGGTGGACTACGAGGCTACACCTTC
CASSSRGGLRGYTF
>NA|TRBD2|TRBJ2-3|TRBV7-9
TGTGCCAGCAGCCCCGGGACTAGCAAGTATTTT
CASSPGTSKYF
>NA|NA|TRBJ2-7|TRBV4-1
TGCGCCAGCAGCCAAGATGTCGGGAGCACCTACGAGCAGTACTTC
CASSQDVGSTYEQYF
>NA|NA|TRBJ1-3|TRBV6-1
TGTGCCAGCAGTGAAGTAAAAGGGAGCCTCCGAAACACCATATATTTT
CASSEVKGSLRNTIYF
>NA|NA|TRBJ2-1|TRBV28
TGTGCCAGCAGTTTACCACAACCCGGCCGCGGGCTCAATGAGCAGTTCTTC
CASSLPQPGRGLNEQFF
>NA|TRBD2|TRBJ2-3|TRBV4-2
TGTGCCAGCAGCCAAGAAGGACTAGCGGGGAGTGCGGCCTACACAGATACGCAGTATTTT
CASSQEGLAGSAAYTDTQYF
>once|TRBD1|TRBJ1-2|TRBV9
TGTGCCAGCAGCGTAAAACAGGGGGCCAACTATGGCTACACCTTC
CASSVKQGANYGYTF
>NA|NA|TRBJ2-2|TRBV19
TGTGCCAGTATAAGTCAGTATCCCGGGGAGCTGTTTTTT
CASISQYPGELFF
>NA|TRBD2|TRBJ2-7|TRBV6-1
TGTGCCAGCACCAGGACTAGCGGGAGCAACGAGCAGTACTTC
CASTRTSGSNEQYF
>NA|TRBD2|TRBJ2-7|TRBV7-3
TGTGCCAGCAGCCCCACTGCGGGAGCAACCTACGAGCAGTACTTC
CASSPTAGATYEQYF
>NA|TRBD1|TRBJ1-1|TRBV28
TGTGCCAGCAGCCGAAAACTCTGGGGGACAGGGGAGGGTTTCTTT
CASSRKLWGTGEGFF
>NA|TRBD2|TRBJ2-7|TRBV5-1
TGCGCCAGCAGCTTGACTAGCGGTTCCTACGAGCAGTACTTC
CASSLTSGSYEQYF
>NA|NA|TRBJ2-1|TRBV6-1
TGTGCCAGCAGGTGGGCAGAAGGTGAGCAGTTCTTC
CASRWAEGEQFF
>NA|NA|TRBJ1-1|TRBV21-1
TGTGCCAGCCCCGGGGCCCACAGGGGGCCAAACACTGAAGCTTTCTTT
CASPGAHRGPNTEAFF
>once|TRBD2|TRBJ2-3|TRBV5-1
TGCGCCAGCAGGTTGCCGCCCGGAGGCGGGAGAGCCGATACGCAGTATTTT
CASRLPPGGGRADTQYF
>NA|TRBD1|TRBJ1-1|TRBV11-1
TGTGCCAGCAGCTTAGATGGACAGGGGAACACTGAAGCTTTCTTT
CASSLDGQGNTEAFF
>NA|TRBD2|TRBJ2-1|TRBV12-5
TGTGCTAGTGGTCCCGCGGGGGGGGAACAGTTCTTC
CASGPAGGEQFF
>NA|TRBD2|TRBJ2-5|TRBV9
TGTGCCAGCAGCGTAGGAGTAGCGGGACTAATGGAGACCCAGTACTTC
CASSVGVAGLMETQYF
>NA|NA|TRBJ2-6|TRBV7-9
TGTGCCAGCAGCCCAGACACCTCTGGGGCCAACGTCCTGACTTTC
CASSPDTSGANVLTF
>NA|NA|TRBJ1-1|TRBV5-4
TGTGCCAGCAGTGTTCAGGAGGTGAACACTGAAGCTTTCTTT
CASSVQEVNTEAFF
>NA|TRBD2|TRBJ2-2|TRBV5-1
TGCGCCAGCAGCTTGACTAGCGAGATCACCGGGGAGCTGTTTTTT
CASSLTSEITGELFF
>NA|TRBD2|TRBJ2-3|TRBV18
TGTGCCAGCTCACCACCCGGGACTAGTAATCCCGCAGATACGCAGTATTTT
CASSPPGTSNPADTQYF
>NA|TRBD2|TRBJ2-1|TRBV30
TGTGCCTGGAGTTTGGGACTAGCGGGAGCCCCTGAGCAGTTCTTC
CAWSLGLAGAPEQFF
>NA|NA|TRBJ1-2|TRBV4-1
TGCGCCAGCAGCCAAGATACAGGGCGCCCTAACTATGGCTACACCTTC
CASSQDTGRPNYGYTF
>NA|NA|TRBJ2-1|TRBV27
TGTGCCAGCAGTTTAAGGTCCCGGAGCAGCTCCTACAATGAGCAGTTCTTC
CASSLRSRSSSYNEQFF
>NA|TRBD2|TRBJ2-5|TRBV27
TGTGCCAGCAATCGTAATAGCGGGAGTTTCCAAGAGACCCAGTACTTC
CASNRNSGSFQETQYF
>NA|TRBD2|TRBJ2-1|TRBV2
TGTGCCAGCAGTGGGGGCGGGAGGGCCGGGAATGAGCAGTTCTTC
CASSGGGRAGNEQFF
>NA|TRBD1|TRBJ2-7|TRBV27
TGTGCCAGCAGTTTTGCTGGGACAGGGTATAGGTACGAGCAGTACTTC
CASSFAGTGYRYEQYF
>NA|TRBD2|TRBJ2-5|TRBV6-5
TGTGCCAGCAGTTACTTAGGGACTAGCGAGGAGACCCAGTACTTC
CASSYLGTSEETQYF
>NA|NA|TRBJ2-3|TRBV7-6
TGTGCCAGCAGCTTCTCGGCAGGGAACGCGGATACGCAGTATTTT
CASSFSAGNADTQYF
>once|NA|TRBJ1-2|TRBV5-1
TGCGCCAGCAGCTTAACGACAGGAAACTATGGCTACACCTTC
CASSLTTGNYGYTF
>few|TRBD2|TRBJ2-7|TRBV5-1
TGCGCCAGCAGCTTGGTGTCCGGGACTAGCGGGAACTACGAGCAGTACTTC
CASSLVSGTSGNYEQYF
>NA|TRBD1|TRBJ1-1|TRBV5-1
TGCGCCAGCAGCTTGCAACCGGGACAGGGAAGTTCGACTGAAGCTTTCTTT
CASSLQPGQGSSTEAFF
>NA|TRBD2|TRBJ2-3|TRBV28
TGTGCCAGCAGTTTAATAGCGGGAGTTTTTGGCACAGATACGCAGTATTTT
CASSLIAGVFGTDTQYF
>NA|NA|TRBJ2-1|TRBV11-2
TGTGCCAGCAGCTTAGATACGGGGAGCCCCTTCACTGAGCAGTTCTTC
CASSLDTGSPFTEQFF
>NA|TRBD1|TRBJ2-7|TRBV4-1
TGCGCCAGCGCACCGGGACAGGGGATCTACGAGCAGTACTTC
CASAPGQGIYEQYF
>NA|NA|TRBJ1-3|TRBV5-1
TGCGCCAGCAGCCCCCAGTCGGGTGGAAACACCATATATTTT
CASSPQSGGNTIYF
>NA|TRBD1|TRBJ1-3|TRBV12-5
TGTGCTAGTGGTTTGGGGGACAGGGGAAACACCATATATTTT
CASGLGDRGNTIYF
>NA|NA|TRBJ1-2|TRBV29-1
TGCAGCGTTGGAAGAGGGGGAATGTCTATAGACTATGGCTACACCTTC
CSVGRGGMSIDYGYTF
>NA|TRBD1|TRBJ2-3|TRBV7-7
TGTGCCAGCAGCTTACAGGGGGCAAGCACAGATACGCAGTATTTT
CASSLQGASTDTQYF
>NA|NA|TRBJ2-2|TRBV2
TGTGCCACCTCGAAGGGGCAGGCGAACACCGGGGAGCTGTTTTTT
CATSKGQANTGELFF
>NA|TRBD1|TRBJ2-1|TRBV6-6
TGTGCCAGCAGTTACTTAGGACAGGGGAGGAATGAGCAGTTCTTC
CASSYLGQGRNEQFF
>few|NA|TRBJ2-7|TRBV6-5
TGTGCCAGCAGAAAATTATACGAGCAGTACTTC
CASRKLYEQYF
>NA|TRBD1|TRBJ1-4|TRBV19
TGTGCCAGTAGGACAGGGGGCACGGGAGGTGAAAAACTGTTTTTT
CASRTGGTGGEKLFF
>few|NA|TRBJ1-5|TRBV6-1
TGTGCCAGCAGTACCCAGGGTAGCAATCAGCCCCAGCATTTT
CASSTQGSNQPQHF
>NA|NA|TRBJ1-2|TRBV29-1
TGCAGCGTTTTTCTCTCCAGACAGACCCATGGCTACACCTTC
CSVFLSRQTHGYTF
>NA|TRBD2|TRBJ2-3|TRBV5-4
TGTGCCAGCAGCTTGAGCGGACTAGCGGGAGGAAGCACAGATACGCAGTATTTT
CASSLSGLAGGSTDTQYF
>many|NA|TRBJ2-2|TRBV5-1
TGCGCCAGCAGCTCGGGAGTAGGGGACACCGGGGAGCTGTTTTTT
CASSSGVGDTGELFF